This T cell receptor beta chain was documented in a study of PD-1 blockade in classical Hodgkin lymphoma. Profiled with immunoSEQ multiplex PCR; TCRdb holds only in-frame clones, not every one. The profile shows some 8,000 clones, roughly 77% of them singletons. Time point denoted: cycle 4 day 1 (C4D1), after about 6 weeks of nivolumab. All patients relapsed after autologous stem cell transplantation, and brentuximab vedotin exposure varied. From thawed PBMCs, CD8+ T cells were isolated by magnetic negative selection. This clone occurred once. V was cut by 0 bases and J by 6 bases, with 8 bases left in between. CDR1 is SGHTS and CDR2 is YDEGEE in the germline V gene. The CDR3 is 13 residues long.

This sequence joins TRBV5-8 and TRBJ2-3; no clear D. The receptor comes from a human donor with classical Hodgkin lymphoma. The source material was CD8+ T cells from blood, sampled before the fourth cycle of nivolumab. The DNA for the CDR3 is TGTGCCAGCAGCTTGGTAGTCCCCGATACGCAGTATTTT. Its translation: CASSLVVPDTQYF.